This paragraph reports one T cell receptor (beta chain). Antigen specificity is unknown. Assay used: immunoSEQ multiplex PCR; TCRdb lists only in-frame clones, some missing. This table has about 20,000 clones, about 88% appearing once. The source of the sample is a study of T cells in localized non-small cell lung cancer. V trimming: 0 bases; J trimming: 3 bases; junction bases outside the gene matches: 3. CDR1 and CDR2 from the germline V gene are SGHRS and YFSETQ. The CDR3 is made up of 15 amino acids. Study results and limitations: The study found T cell clonality highest in uninvolved adjacent lung, above tumor. Sequencing, confined to only one tumor region, leaves heterogeneity possible. Longer overall survival accompanied higher blood T cell density. Adjacent lung exhibited a median of 57 among the 100 most abundant tumor clones.

The material was peripheral blood, obtained before any cancer treatment. This sequence joins TRBV5-1 and TRBJ2-3; the match to TRBD2 covers 8 bases. This TCR was sampled from a man aged 40 to 69 with stage I lung adenocarcinoma. CDR3 sequence: CASSLVGLATDTQYF. In nucleotides, the CDR3 is TGCGCCAGCAGCTTGGTAGGACTAGCTACAGATACGCAGTATTTT.